The clone carrying this TCR beta chain was counted a few times. In germline, CDR1 is SGHTA, CDR2 FQGNSA. CDR3 size: 14 residues. The V gene lost 5 bases and the J gene lost 2 bases, with 10 bases spanning the gap. The sample originates from a study of T-cell memory formation after mild COVID-19. TCRdb itself ran the 5' RACE reads through MiXCR, one entry per CDR3 protein. The sample holds around 340,000 distinct CDR3 sequences, 15% seen once. This TCR was sampled from a young man who had mild COVID-19 (a few samples of this study predate the infection). Cell type and time point are not known. Sample: PBMCs or a T cell subset sorted from them (not recorded which). This sequence joins TRBV7-2 and TRBJ2-1; D may be TRBD1 or TRBD2 (6 bases each). CDR3 nucleotide sequence: TGTGCCAGCAGCCCCCGGGGGCCCTACAATGAGCAGTTCTTC. Its protein is CASSPRGPYNEQFF.